This T cell receptor beta chain was observed in a study of T cell changes during pregnancy in multiple sclerosis (dated by TCRdb to about 2019). Turning to the overall study: The study looked at changes in the T cell repertoire across pregnancy in women with multiple sclerosis.

The library came from the immunoSEQ multiplex PCR assay. This is the immuneACCESS table as TCRdb keeps it, with only in-frame sequences that have V and J called. A part of the clones is gone; compared with another copy, unresolved V genes explain less than half, and the rest is unexplained. The sample contains roughly 48,000 clones, 80% to 90% of them found a single time. The top ten clonotypes cover 1% to 1.5% of the sample. As to this clone: Its antigen is unknown. No clone much larger than this one lies a single base away; base qualities are absent.

This receptor was taken from a female donor with multiple sclerosis, enrolled in a pregnancy study. This specimen was CD4+ T cells from peripheral blood mononuclear cells, taken in the second trimester of pregnancy.

For the CDR3, the sequence is CASSPDRDNQPQHF. The nucleotide sequence is TGTGCCAGCAGCCCCGACAGGGACAATCAGCCCCAGCATTTT. Recombination linked TRBV7-9 to TRBJ1-5, and TRBD1 aligns with 7 junction nucleotides. The germline V gene (reference sequence) specifies SEHNR as CDR1 and FQNEAQ as CDR2. Here V drops 5 bases and J drops 3 bases, and the junction holds 4 bases not matched to any gene. Including cysteine and phenylalanine, the CDR3 has 14 amino acids. Only CDR3 DNA remains: 42 bases, in frame from the first base.